This T cell receptor beta chain was profiled in a study of T cells in Graves' hyperthyroidism and ophthalmopathy. Amplification targeted TCR beta CDR3 regions from RNA transcripts. The primer set for the first-round RT-PCR of the TCR CDR3 was HTBI. TCRdb re-derived calls from the multiplex PCR reads in MiXCR, one entry per CDR3 protein. The repertoire holds approximately 420,000 distinct CDR3 sequences, about an eighth seen once, with 5.3% in the top ten. This clonotype was observed many times. The TCR comes from a young woman with Graves' hyperthyroidism. Sequenced: blood.

The CDR3 is CASSSREDTEAFF. CDR3 nucleotide sequence: TGTGCCAGCAGCTCAAGGGAAGACACTGAAGCTTTCTTT. This chain joins TRBV28 and TRBJ1-1; D is undetermined. CDR3 length: 13 residues. The germline gives CDR1 MDHEN, CDR2 SYDVKM. Trimming pared 6 bases from V and 3 bases from J, leaving 11 bases between. Full variable domain (missing parts from reference TRBV28 and TRBJ1-1): DVKVTQSSRYLVKRTGEKVFLECVQDMDHENMFWYRQDPGLGLRLIYFSYDVKMKEKGDIPEGYSVSREKKERFSLILESASTNQTSMYLCASSSREDTEAFFGQGTRLTVV.